This TCR beta chain was documented in a study of blood T cell repertoires in COVID-19. The overall study: The samples span acute and convalescent COVID-19 from the United States, Italy and Spain. The analysed material was cDNA or gDNA that came from T cells, B-cell-depleted T cells, or PBMCs.

This CDR3 has 16 amino acids. With V trimmed by 1 base and J by 6 bases, 6 bases remained unmatched. Germline lookup yields CDR1 SGHDT and CDR2 YYEEEE. Some clones are missing from TCRdb's copy, which holds only in-frame ones; the method was immunoSEQ multiplex PCR. Of hundreds of thousands of clones listed, 89% were seen once; the top ten hold 1.8%. The chain joins TRBV5-6 to TRBJ2-2; 10 bases are a match to TRBD2. The sequencing sample was made of peripheral blood. The receptor's source is a woman in her 30s with COVID-19, enrolled during active disease. The CDR3 nucleotides read TGTGCCAGCAGCTTGATGCTAGCGGGGGAGGCCGGGGAGCTGTTTTTT. Protein sequence: CASSLMLAGEAGELFF.